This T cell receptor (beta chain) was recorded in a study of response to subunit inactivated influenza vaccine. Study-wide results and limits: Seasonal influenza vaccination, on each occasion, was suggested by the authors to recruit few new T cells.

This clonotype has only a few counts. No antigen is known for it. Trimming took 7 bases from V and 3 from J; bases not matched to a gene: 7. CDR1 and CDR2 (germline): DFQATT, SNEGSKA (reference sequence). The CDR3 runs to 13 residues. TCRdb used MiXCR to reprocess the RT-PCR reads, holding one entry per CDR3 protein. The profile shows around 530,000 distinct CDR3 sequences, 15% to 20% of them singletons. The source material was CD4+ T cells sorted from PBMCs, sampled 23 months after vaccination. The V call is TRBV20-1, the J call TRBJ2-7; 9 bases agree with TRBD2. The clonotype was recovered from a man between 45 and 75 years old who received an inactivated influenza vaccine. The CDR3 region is CSGAGLANYEQYF. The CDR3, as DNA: TGCAGTGGGGCGGGACTAGCTAACTACGAGCAGTACTTC.